This entry concerns a single T cell receptor (beta chain). This specimen belongs to a study of blood T cell repertoires in COVID-19. Clones were sequenced by immunoSEQ multiplex PCR, and TCRdb holds only the in-frame ones, with some missing. Here the sample spans about 180,000 clones, around 83% being singletons. There are 15 residues in the CDR3. V dropped 0 bases and J dropped 5 bases, with 13 bases sitting between them. CDR1 is ENHRY and CDR2 is SYGVKD in the germline V gene. Material for sequencing was PBMCs or T cells enriched from blood (not recorded which). This clonotype originated in a man aged 40-50 years who had recovered from COVID-19. This rearrangement joins TRBV10-3 to TRBJ2-5; TRBD2 is a possible D gene (7 bases). The CDR3 bases are TGTGCCATCAGTGAGTCCGGGGGGCTGAGCGAGACCCAGTACTTC. Its translation: CAISESGGLSETQYF.